Listed below are T cell receptor beta chains from one sample, sequenced in a study of cytomegalovirus exposure and HLA in healthy donors. Assay: immunoSEQ multiplex PCR; the TCRdb copy retains only in-frame clones and omits some. The sample has fewer than 400,000 clones, roughly 90% seen once. The sequenced sample was PBMCs. All receptors come from a woman aged 18-29 years in good health and CMV-seronegative. Both conserved end residues are part of each CDR3. The order of the fields is D gene, V gene, clone size, J gene, CDR3 DNA, CDR3 protein. A D gene is named only where the DNA matches it firmly. Clone size is shown for a subset of rows, as once, few, many or a class of expanded clone.

>.|TRBV7-8|.|TRBJ2-5
TGTGCCAGCAGCTCGGGACAACAAGAGACCCAGTACTTC
CASSSGQQETQYF
>.|TRBV6-1|once|TRBJ1-1
TGTGCCAGCAGCACGGGGAGGGGTACTGAAGCTTTCTTT
CASSTGRGTEAFF
>.|TRBV18|.|TRBJ1-5
TGTGCCAGCTCACCAGGGGGAGGAGGGCAGCCCCAGCATTTT
CASSPGGGGQPQHF
>.|TRBV27|.|TRBJ1-2
TGTGCCAGCAGTTTATCGTCAGGACAAAGAGCATTTGGCTACACCTTC
CASSLSSGQRAFGYTF
>TRBD2|TRBV4-1|.|TRBJ2-5
TGCGCCAGCAGCCAAGAAGGGCTAGCGGGACTCCAAGAGACCCAGTACTTC
CASSQEGLAGLQETQYF
>.|TRBV6-6|.|TRBJ2-1
TGTGCCAGCAGTCAGGATCTGAGCTCCTACAATGAGCAGTTCTTC
CASSQDLSSYNEQFF
>TRBD1|TRBV7-9|.|TRBJ2-3
TGTGCCAGCAGCCCGGGACAGGGGGCAGATACGCAGTATTTT
CASSPGQGADTQYF
>TRBD1|TRBV30|.|TRBJ1-1
TGTGCCTGGAGTTTGACAGGGGCTCTAGGAGCTTTCTTT
CAWSLTGALGAFF
>TRBD2|TRBV4-2|.|TRBJ2-2
TGTGCCAGCAGAGCTTCTAGCGGGAGCACCGGGGAGCTGTTTTTT
CASRASSGSTGELFF
>TRBD1|TRBV7-3|.|TRBJ2-3
TGTGCCAGCAGCTCCAGGGGGTGGACAGATACGCAGTATTTT
CASSSRGWTDTQYF
>TRBD2|TRBV18|.|TRBJ2-7
TGTGCCAGCTCACCTCTAGCGGGAGGGAACTACGAGCAGTACTTC
CASSPLAGGNYEQYF
>TRBD2|TRBV11-2|.|TRBJ2-3
TGTGCCAGCAGCTTAGATCCCGGGAGGGGTATGGATACGCAGTATTTT
CASSLDPGRGMDTQYF
>TRBD1|TRBV2|once|TRBJ2-7
TGTGCCAGCAGTGAAGAGGGACAGGAGACCTACGAGCAGTACTTC
CASSEEGQETYEQYF
>.|TRBV27|.|TRBJ2-1
TGTGCCAGCAGTCTCGGGAGAACCAATGAGCAGTTCTTC
CASSLGRTNEQFF
>.|TRBV5-1|.|TRBJ1-2
TGCGCCAGCAGCTTGGAGGCAGGGAAAAACCTCGGCTACACCTTC
CASSLEAGKNLGYTF
>TRBD2|TRBV4-1|.|TRBJ2-2
TGCGCCAGCAGCCAAGATCCTCTCAGCGGGAGGTTGGACACCGGGGAGCTGTTTTTT
CASSQDPLSGRLDTGELFF
>.|TRBV6-1|.|TRBJ1-2
TGTGCCAGCAGTGAAGCGCAGACAGCAAGACCGATTTATGGCTACACCTTC
CASSEAQTARPIYGYTF
>.|TRBV7-2|.|TRBJ2-7
TGTGCCAGCAGCCAGGACTTTAACTCCTACGAGCAGTACTTC
CASSQDFNSYEQYF
>.|TRBV5-8|.|TRBJ1-1
TGTGCCAGCAGATCGACCGGGATGGGGAACACTGAAGCTTTCTTT
CASRSTGMGNTEAFF
>.|TRBV30|.|TRBJ2-7
TGTGCCTGGAGCCCCACCCCAGCGGGCGAGCAGTACTTC
CAWSPTPAGEQYF
>TRBD2|TRBV5-6|once|TRBJ2-1
TGTGCCAGCAGCCAGGGACTAGCGGAGCGCTACAATGAGCAGTTCTTC
CASSQGLAERYNEQFF
>.|TRBV28|.|TRBJ1-2
TGTGCCAGCAGTTTGGGTACGGGTGGCTACACCTTC
CASSLGTGGYTF
>TRBD1|TRBV5-6|.|TRBJ1-2
TGTGCCAGCAGCTTCGGGACAGGCATAAACTATGGCTACACCTTC
CASSFGTGINYGYTF
>TRBD1|TRBV6-5|.|TRBJ1-1
TGTGCCAGCAGTTACGGGACCGGGACAGGGGCGCTTGAAGCTTTCTTT
CASSYGTGTGALEAFF
>.|TRBV15|.|TRBJ1-1
TGTGCCACCAGCAGGGGGGGGAGCACTGAAGCTTTCTTT
CATSRGGSTEAFF
>.|TRBV9|.|TRBJ2-1
TGTGCCAGCAGCGTAGAACTAGCACAGTACAATGAGCAGTTCTTC
CASSVELAQYNEQFF
>.|TRBV5-6|.|TRBJ2-2
TGTGCCAGCAGCTTGTTGGGGGACAACGCGAACACCGGGGAGCTGTTTTTT
CASSLLGDNANTGELFF
>.|TRBV7-3|.|TRBJ2-3
TGTGCCAGCAGCCCAGGCAGCGGTACCACAGATACGCAGTATTTT
CASSPGSGTTDTQYF
>TRBD2|TRBV10-3|.|TRBJ2-7
TGTGCCATCATGTGGACTAGCGGGAGTTACGAGCAGTACTTC
CAIMWTSGSYEQYF
>TRBD2|TRBV9|.|TRBJ2-1
TGTGCCAGCAGCGTAACCGGGACTAGAGGCAATGAGCAGTTCTTC
CASSVTGTRGNEQFF
>.|TRBV27|.|TRBJ2-7
TGTGCCAGCAGTTTATCGGTCCTAGCAATTTACGAGCAGTACTTC
CASSLSVLAIYEQYF
>TRBD2|TRBV4-2|.|TRBJ2-1
TGTGCCAGCAGCCAAGGCAGCCTAGCGGGTGAGCAGTTCTTC
CASSQGSLAGEQFF
>TRBD2|TRBV2|.|TRBJ2-5
TGTGCCAGCCCAGGACTAGAAATAGAGACCCAGTACTTC
CASPGLEIETQYF
>.|TRBV7-9|.|TRBJ2-7
TGTGCCAGCAGAACGCTAGCGATTTCTGGCGAGCAGTACTTC
CASRTLAISGEQYF
>.|TRBV2|.|TRBJ1-5
TGTGCCAGCAGTAGGGGCGTCGATCAGCCCCAGCATTTT
CASSRGVDQPQHF
>.|TRBV5-4|.|TRBJ2-3
TGTGCCTTTAGATCAGGTTACACAGATACGCAGTATTTT
CAFRSGYTDTQYF
>.|TRBV27|many|TRBJ1-5
TGTGCCAGCAAGGGGTCATCATATAGCAATCAGCCCCAGCATTTT
CASKGSSYSNQPQHF
>TRBD1|TRBV6-4|.|TRBJ1-2
TGTGCCAGCAGTGAATGGCAGGGGGCGCCTGGCTACACCTTC
CASSEWQGAPGYTF
>TRBD1|TRBV5-1|.|TRBJ1-3
TGCGCCAGCAGCTTGGGTGCGACAGGGGCTGGAAACACCATATATTTT
CASSLGATGAGNTIYF
>.|TRBV6-5|.|TRBJ1-5
TGTGCCAGCAGCTTAGACAAGTATAGCAATCAGCCCCAGCATTTT
CASSLDKYSNQPQHF
>TRBD1|TRBV6-6|.|TRBJ2-7
TGTGCCGGCGGAGACAGGGAAACCGAGCAGTACTTC
CAGGDRETEQYF
>TRBD1|TRBV18|.|TRBJ1-2
TGTGCCAGCTCACCGACAGGGGAAACCTATGGCTACACCTTC
CASSPTGETYGYTF
>TRBD1|TRBV6-5|.|TRBJ1-2
TGTGCCAGCAGCCCAACCCCGACAGGGGCTGGTGGCTACACCTTC
CASSPTPTGAGGYTF
>.|TRBV6-5|.|TRBJ1-5
TGTGCCAGCAGTTTCCGGGGAGGCGCTCAGCCCCAGCATTTT
CASSFRGGAQPQHF
>.|TRBV11-3|.|TRBJ2-5
TGTGCCAGCAGCTCAACCGGGGAGACCCAGTACTTC
CASSSTGETQYF
>TRBD2|TRBV5-1|.|TRBJ2-3
TGCGCCAGCAGCTTCAACCCGCGGGACTACTACACAGATACGCAGTATTTT
CASSFNPRDYYTDTQYF
>.|TRBV30|.|TRBJ2-1
TGTGCCTGGAGTGTCTCGACACGCGCCGTGGAGCAGTTCTTC
CAWSVSTRAVEQFF
>TRBD1|TRBV28|.|TRBJ2-7
TGTGCCAGCAGTTCCACCCAGGACAGGAGCGAGCAGTACTTC
CASSSTQDRSEQYF
>.|TRBV7-6|.|TRBJ2-1
TGTGCCAGCAGCTTAGTATCGCTGGGCGATGAGCAGTTCTTC
CASSLVSLGDEQFF
>TRBD2|TRBV27|few|TRBJ2-7
TGTGCCAGCAGTTTTGCTAGCGGGAGTAGGGAGCAGTACTTC
CASSFASGSREQYF
>TRBD1|TRBV6-5|.|TRBJ2-2
TGTGCCAGCAGTTACCGTCGGACAGGGCCGGGCGGGGAGCTGTTTTTT
CASSYRRTGPGGELFF
>TRBD1|TRBV25-1|.|TRBJ2-5
TGTGCCAGCAGTGGGAGAGGACAGGCACAAGAGACCCAGTACTTC
CASSGRGQAQETQYF
>.|TRBV7-9|.|TRBJ2-7
TGTGCCAGCAGCTTAACTGGAGGTACAAAAGAGCAGTACTTC
CASSLTGGTKEQYF
>TRBD1|TRBV4-1|.|TRBJ1-2
TGCGCCAGCAGCCAGCCCGGGACAGGGGTCAGTGTTGGGTATGGCTACACCTTC
CASSQPGTGVSVGYGYTF
>.|TRBV4-3|.|TRBJ2-1
TGCGCCAGCAGCCAAGAAATGAGTACTAACAATGAGCAGTTCTTC
CASSQEMSTNNEQFF